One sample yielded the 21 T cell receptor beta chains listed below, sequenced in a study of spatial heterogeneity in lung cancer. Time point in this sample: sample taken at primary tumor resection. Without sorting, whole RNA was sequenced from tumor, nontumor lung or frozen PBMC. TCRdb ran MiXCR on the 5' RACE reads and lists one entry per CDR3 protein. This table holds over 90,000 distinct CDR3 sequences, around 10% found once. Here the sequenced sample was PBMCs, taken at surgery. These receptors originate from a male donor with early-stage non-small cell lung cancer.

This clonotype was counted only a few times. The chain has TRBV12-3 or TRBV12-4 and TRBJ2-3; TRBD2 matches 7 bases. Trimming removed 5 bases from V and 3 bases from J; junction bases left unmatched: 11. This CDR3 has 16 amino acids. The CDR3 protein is CASSPSGGSGTDTQYF. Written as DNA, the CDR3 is TGTGCCAGCAGTCCTTCCGGCGGGAGTGGGACAGATACGCAGTATTTT.

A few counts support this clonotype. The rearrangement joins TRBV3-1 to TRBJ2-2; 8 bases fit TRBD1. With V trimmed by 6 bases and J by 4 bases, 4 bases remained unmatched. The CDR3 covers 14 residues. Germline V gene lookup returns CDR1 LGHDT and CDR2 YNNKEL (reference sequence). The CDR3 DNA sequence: TGTGCCAGCAGAGGGGACAGGCCCACCGGGGAGCTGTTTTTT. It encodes CASRGDRPTGELFF. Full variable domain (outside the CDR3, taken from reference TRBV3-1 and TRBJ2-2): DTAVSQTPKYLVTQMGNDKSIKCEQNLGHDTMYWYKQDSKKFLKIMFSYNNKELIINETVPNRFSPKSPDKAHLNLHINSLELGDSAVYFCASRGDRPTGELFFGEGSRLTVL.

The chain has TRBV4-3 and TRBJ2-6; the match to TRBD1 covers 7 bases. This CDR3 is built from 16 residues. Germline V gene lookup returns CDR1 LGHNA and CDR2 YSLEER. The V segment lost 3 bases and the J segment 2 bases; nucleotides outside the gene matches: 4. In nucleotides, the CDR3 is TGCGCCAGCAGCCACCTGACAGGGACTGGGGCCAACGTCCTGACTTTC. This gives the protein CASSHLTGTGANVLTF.

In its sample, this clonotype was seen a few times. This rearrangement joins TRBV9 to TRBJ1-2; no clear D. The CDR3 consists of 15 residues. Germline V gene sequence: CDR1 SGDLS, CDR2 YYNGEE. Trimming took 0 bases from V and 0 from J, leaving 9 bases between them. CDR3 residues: CASSVGGSSNYGYTF. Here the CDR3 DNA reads TGTGCCAGCAGCGTAGGAGGGTCTTCTAACTATGGCTACACCTTC.

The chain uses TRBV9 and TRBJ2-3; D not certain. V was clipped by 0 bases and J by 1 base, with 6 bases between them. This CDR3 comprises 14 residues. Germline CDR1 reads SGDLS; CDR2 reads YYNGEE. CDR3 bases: TGTGCCAGCAGCGTAGATCAGGGCACAGATACGCAGTATTTT. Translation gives CASSVDQGTDTQYF.

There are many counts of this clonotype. The CDR3 is CASSNDRFSSSGANVLTF. CDR3 DNA: TGCGCCAGCAGCAACGACAGGTTCTCGAGCTCTGGGGCCAACGTCCTGACTTTC. The J gene is TRBJ2-6, the V gene TRBV5-1, with D tentatively TRBD1 (6 bases). The CDR3 consists of 18 residues. CDR1 and CDR2 from the germline V gene are SGHRS and YFSETQ. Trimming pared 4 bases from V and 0 bases from J, leaving 17 bases between.

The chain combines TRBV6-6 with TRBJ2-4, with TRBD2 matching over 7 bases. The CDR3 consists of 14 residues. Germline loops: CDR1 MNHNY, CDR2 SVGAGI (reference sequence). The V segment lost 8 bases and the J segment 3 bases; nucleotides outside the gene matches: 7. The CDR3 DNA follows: TGTGCCAGCGGCACTAGGGAGGGCAAAAACATTCAGTACTTC. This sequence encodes CASGTREGKNIQYF.

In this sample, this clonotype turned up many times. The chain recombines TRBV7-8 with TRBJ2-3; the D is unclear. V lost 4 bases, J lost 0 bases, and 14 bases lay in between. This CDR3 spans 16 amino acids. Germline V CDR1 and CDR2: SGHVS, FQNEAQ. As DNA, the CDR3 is TGTGCCAGCAGCTCGATGGAAACATTAAGCACAGATACGCAGTATTTT. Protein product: CASSSMETLSTDTQYF.

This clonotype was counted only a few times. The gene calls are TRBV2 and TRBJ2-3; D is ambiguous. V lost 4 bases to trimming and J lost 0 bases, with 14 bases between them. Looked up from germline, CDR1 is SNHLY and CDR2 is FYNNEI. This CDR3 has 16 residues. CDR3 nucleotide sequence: TGTGCCAGCAGTGGGGGTACTACTGCTAGCACAGATACGCAGTATTTT. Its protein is CASSGGTTASTDTQYF.

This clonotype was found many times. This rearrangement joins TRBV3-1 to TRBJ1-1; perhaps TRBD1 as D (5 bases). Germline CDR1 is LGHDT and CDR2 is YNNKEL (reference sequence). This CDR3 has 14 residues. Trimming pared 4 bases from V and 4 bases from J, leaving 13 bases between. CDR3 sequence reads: CASSRPGVSTEAFF. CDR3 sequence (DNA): TGTGCCAGCAGCCGCCCGGGGGTAAGCACTGAAGCTTTCTTT.

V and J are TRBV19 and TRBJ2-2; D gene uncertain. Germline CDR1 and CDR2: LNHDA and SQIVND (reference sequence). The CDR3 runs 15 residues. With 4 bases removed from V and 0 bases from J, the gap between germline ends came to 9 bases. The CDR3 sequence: CASSRTTPNTGELFF. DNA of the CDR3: TGTGCCAGTAGTAGGACGACACCGAACACCGGGGAGCTGTTTTTT.

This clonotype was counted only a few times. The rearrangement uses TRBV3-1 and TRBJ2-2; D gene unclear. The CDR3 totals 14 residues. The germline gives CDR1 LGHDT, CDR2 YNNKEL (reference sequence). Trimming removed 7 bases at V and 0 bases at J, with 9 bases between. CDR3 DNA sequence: TGTGCCAGCACGGCCAGAACGAACACCGGGGAGCTGTTTTTT. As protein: CASTARTNTGELFF.

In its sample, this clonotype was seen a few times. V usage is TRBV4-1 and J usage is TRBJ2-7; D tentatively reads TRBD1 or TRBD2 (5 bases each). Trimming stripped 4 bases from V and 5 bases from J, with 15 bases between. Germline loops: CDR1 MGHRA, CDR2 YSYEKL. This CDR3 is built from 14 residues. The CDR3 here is CASSPRTRDHEQYF. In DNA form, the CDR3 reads TGCGCCAGCAGCCCGAGGACACGGGACCACGAGCAGTACTTC.

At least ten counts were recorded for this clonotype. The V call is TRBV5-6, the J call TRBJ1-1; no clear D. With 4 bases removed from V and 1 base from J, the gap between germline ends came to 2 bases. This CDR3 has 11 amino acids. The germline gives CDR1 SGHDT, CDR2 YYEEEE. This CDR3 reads CASSANTEAFF. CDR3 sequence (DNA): TGTGCCAGCAGCGCGAACACTGAAGCTTTCTTT.

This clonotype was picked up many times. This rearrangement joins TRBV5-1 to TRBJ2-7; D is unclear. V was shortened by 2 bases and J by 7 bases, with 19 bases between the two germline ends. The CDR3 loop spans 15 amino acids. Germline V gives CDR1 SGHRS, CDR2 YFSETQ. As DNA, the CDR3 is TGCGCCAGCAGCTTCGAGACGAATTTAGTGGAAGAGCAGTACTTC. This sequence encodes CASSFETNLVEEQYF.

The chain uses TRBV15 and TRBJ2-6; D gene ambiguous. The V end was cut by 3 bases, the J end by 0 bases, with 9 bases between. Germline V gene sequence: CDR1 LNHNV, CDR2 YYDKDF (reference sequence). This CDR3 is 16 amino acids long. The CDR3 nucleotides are TGTGCCACCAGCAGGGACGGAACCTCTGGGGCCAACGTCCTGACTTTC. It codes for CATSRDGTSGANVLTF. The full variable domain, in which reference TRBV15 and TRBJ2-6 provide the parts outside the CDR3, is DAMVIQNPRYQVTQFGKPVTLSCSQTLNHNVMYWYQQKSSQAPKLLFHYYDKDFNNEADTPDNFQSRRPNTSFCFLDIRSPGLGDTAMYLCATSRDGTSGANVLTFGAGSRLTVL.

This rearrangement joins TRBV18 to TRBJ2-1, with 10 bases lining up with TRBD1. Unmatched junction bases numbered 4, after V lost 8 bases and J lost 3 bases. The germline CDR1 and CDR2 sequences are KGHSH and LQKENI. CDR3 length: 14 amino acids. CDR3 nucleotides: TGTGCCAGCACCCGGGACAGGGGCTACAATGAGCAGTTCTTC. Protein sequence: CASTRDRGYNEQFF.

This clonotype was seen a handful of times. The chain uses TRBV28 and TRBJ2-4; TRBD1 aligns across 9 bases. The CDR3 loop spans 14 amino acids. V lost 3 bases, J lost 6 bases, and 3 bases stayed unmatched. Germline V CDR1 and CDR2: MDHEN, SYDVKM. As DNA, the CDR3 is TGTGCCAGCAGTTTGAGGACAGGGGCAAACATTCAGTACTTC. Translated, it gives CASSLRTGANIQYF.

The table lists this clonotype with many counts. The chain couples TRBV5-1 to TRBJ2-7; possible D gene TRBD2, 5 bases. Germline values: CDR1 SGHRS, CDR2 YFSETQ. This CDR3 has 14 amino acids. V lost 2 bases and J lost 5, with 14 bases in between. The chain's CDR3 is CASSFEGYSDEQYF. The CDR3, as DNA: TGCGCCAGCAGCTTTGAGGGATATAGCGACGAGCAGTACTTC.

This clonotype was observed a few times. The CDR3 DNA is TGTGCCAGCAGCGTAGCCCCGCAAAACTCCTACGAGCAGTACTTC. It codes for CASSVAPQNSYEQYF. The chain couples TRBV9 to TRBJ2-7, with D hard to call. V lost 0 bases and J lost 0, with 10 bases in between. The CDR3 has 15 amino acids. CDR1 SGDLS and CDR2 YYNGEE come from the germline V gene. Using reference TRBV9 and TRBJ2-7 for the parts outside the CDR3, the full variable domain is DSGVTQTPKHLITATGQRVTLRCSPRSGDLSVYWYQQSLDQGLQFLIQYYNGEERAKGNILERFSAQQFPDLHSELNLSSLELGDSALYFCASSVAPQNSYEQYFGPGTRLTVT.

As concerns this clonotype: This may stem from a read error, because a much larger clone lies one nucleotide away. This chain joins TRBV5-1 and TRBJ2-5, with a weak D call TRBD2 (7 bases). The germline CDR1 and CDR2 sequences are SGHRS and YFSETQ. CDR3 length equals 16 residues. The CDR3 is CASSPGAAGNQETLYF. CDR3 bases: TGCGCCAGCAGCCCGGGGGCAGCGGGGAACCAAGAGACCCTGTACTTC.